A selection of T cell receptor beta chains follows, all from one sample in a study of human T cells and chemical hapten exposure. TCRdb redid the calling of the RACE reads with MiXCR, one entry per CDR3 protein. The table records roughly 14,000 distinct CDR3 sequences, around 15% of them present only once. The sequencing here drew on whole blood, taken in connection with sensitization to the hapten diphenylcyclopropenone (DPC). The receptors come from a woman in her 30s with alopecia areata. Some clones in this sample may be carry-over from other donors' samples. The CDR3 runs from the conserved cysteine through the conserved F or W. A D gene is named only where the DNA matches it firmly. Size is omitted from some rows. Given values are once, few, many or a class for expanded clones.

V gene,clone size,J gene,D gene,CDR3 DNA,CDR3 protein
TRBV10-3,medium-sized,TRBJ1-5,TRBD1,TGTGCCAGCCGACAGGGGGATCACCAGCCCCAGCATTTT,CASRQGDHQPQHF
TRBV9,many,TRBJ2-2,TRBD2,TGTGCCAGCAGCGGATTCCCGCTGAGACTAGCGGGAGTAGGCGCCGGGGAGCTGTTTTTT,CASSGFPLRLAGVGAGELFF
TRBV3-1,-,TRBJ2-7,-,TGTGCCAGCAGCGCAGGCAGGTACGAGCAGTACTTC,CASSAGRYEQYF
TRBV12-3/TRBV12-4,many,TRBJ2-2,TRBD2,TGTGCCAGCAGTCAGTTGGGACTAGCGGGAGGCCGCGGGGAGCTGTTTTTT,CASSQLGLAGGRGELFF
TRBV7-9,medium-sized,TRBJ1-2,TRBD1,TGTGCCAGCAGCTTGGAGCCCAGGGGGCGAGAGAACTATGGCTACACCTTC,CASSLEPRGRENYGYTF
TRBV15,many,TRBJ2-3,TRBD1,TGTGCCACCAGCAGACAAAACAGGGGGAGTATAGATACGCAGTATTTT,CATSRQNRGSIDTQYF
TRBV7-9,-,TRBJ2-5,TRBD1,TGTGCCAGCGGGCCAGGGGGCGAAGAGACCCAGTACTTC,CASGPGGEETQYF
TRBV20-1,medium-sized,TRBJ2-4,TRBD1,TGCAGTGCCCCTGGACAGGGGGCGGACATTCAGTACTTC,CSAPGQGADIQYF
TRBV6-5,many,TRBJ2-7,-,TGTGCCAGCAAAAGAACAGGGTTTGAGCAGTACTTC,CASKRTGFEQYF
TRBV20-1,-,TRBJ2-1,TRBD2,TGCAGTGCTTACACTAGCGGGGGCCACTCCTACAATGAGCAGTTCTTC,CSAYTSGGHSYNEQFF
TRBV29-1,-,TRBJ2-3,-,TGCAGCGTGGGAGGTCCCGGTACGCAGTATTTT,CSVGGPGTQYF
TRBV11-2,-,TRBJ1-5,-,TGTGCCAGCAGCTTAGATTACAACAATCAGCCCCAGCATTTT,CASSLDYNNQPQHF
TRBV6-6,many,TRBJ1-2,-,TGTGCCAGCAGTTACAGCCAGGGGAACTATGGCTACACCTTC,CASSYSQGNYGYTF
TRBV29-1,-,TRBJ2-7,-,TGCAGCGGGGGAGACTACGAGCAGTACTTC,CSGGDYEQYF
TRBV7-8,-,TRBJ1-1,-,TGTGCCAGCAGCTTAGGCGTTGGTCAGGAAGCTTTCTTT,CASSLGVGQEAFF
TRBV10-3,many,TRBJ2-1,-,TGTGCCATCAGTCTACCCGACAGGCCACGCAATGAGCAGTTCTTC,CAISLPDRPRNEQFF
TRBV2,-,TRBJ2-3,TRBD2,TGTGCCAGCAGTGGACTGCGGGGGGCAAACACAGATACGCAGTATTTT,CASSGLRGANTDTQYF
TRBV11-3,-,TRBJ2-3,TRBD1,TGTGCCAGCAGCCTCCTCCTGGGGACAGGGGGGACAGATACGCAGTATTTT,CASSLLLGTGGTDTQYF
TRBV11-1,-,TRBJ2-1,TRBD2,TGTGCCATCCTAGCGGGAGGTAATGAGCAGTTCTTC,CAILAGGNEQFF
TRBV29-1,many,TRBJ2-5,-,TGCAGCGTACGGACCATCCTGTACCAAGAGACCCAGTACTTC,CSVRTILYQETQYF
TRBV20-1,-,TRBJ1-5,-,TGCAGTGCTGGGTCTCCAGGAGGAAATCAGCCCCAGCATTTT,CSAGSPGGNQPQHF
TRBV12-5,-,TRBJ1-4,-,TGTGCTAGTGGTCCGAACTCCGCGACGTCTAATGAAAAACTGTTTTTT,CASGPNSATSNEKLFF
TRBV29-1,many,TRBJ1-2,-,TGCAGCGTTGAGTCGGGCAACTATGGCTACACCTTC,CSVESGNYGYTF
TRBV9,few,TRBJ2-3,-,TGTGCCAGCAGCGTCCTACATGATGCAGATACGCAGTATTTT,CASSVLHDADTQYF
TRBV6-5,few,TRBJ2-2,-,TGTGCCAGCAGTTTGGGTCGCACCGGGGAGCTGTTTTTT,CASSLGRTGELFF
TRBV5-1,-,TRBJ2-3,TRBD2,TGCGCCAGCAGCCCCGGAGGACTAGCCACAGATACGCAGTATTTT,CASSPGGLATDTQYF
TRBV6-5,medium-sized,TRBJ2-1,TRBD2,TGTGCCAGCAGTTTGGGTGGGCTAGCGGGAGGCTACAATGAGCAGTTCTTC,CASSLGGLAGGYNEQFF
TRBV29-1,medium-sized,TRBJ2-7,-,TGCAGCGTAACACCGTACTCCGGCCCTTCGAGTGAGCAGTACTTC,CSVTPYSGPSSEQYF
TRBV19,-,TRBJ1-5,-,TGTGCCAGTAGTATCGCAGGCTATCAGCCCCAGCATTTT,CASSIAGYQPQHF
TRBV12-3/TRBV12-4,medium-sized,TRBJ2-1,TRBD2,TGTGCCAGCAGTCCTTCACTAGCGGGGGGGGACAATGAGCAGTTCTTC,CASSPSLAGGDNEQFF
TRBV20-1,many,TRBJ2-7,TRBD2,TGCAGTGCTCTACTAGCGGGGGGGCAGAATTTCCACGAGCAGTACTTC,CSALLAGGQNFHEQYF
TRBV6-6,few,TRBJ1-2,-,TGTGCCAGCAGTTCTGGACAGCGAAACTATGGCTACACCTTC,CASSSGQRNYGYTF
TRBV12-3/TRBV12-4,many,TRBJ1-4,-,TGTGCCAGCAGTCGTCGGGGGAGTGGTAATGAAAAACTGTTTTTT,CASSRRGSGNEKLFF
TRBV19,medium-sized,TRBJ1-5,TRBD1,TGTGCCAGTAGTGCAAGACAGGGGGGATGGAATCAGCCCCAGCATTTT,CASSARQGGWNQPQHF
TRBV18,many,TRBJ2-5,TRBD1,TGTGCCAGCTCACCGAGACAGGGGTACCAAGAGACCCAGTACTTC,CASSPRQGYQETQYF
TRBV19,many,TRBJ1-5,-,TGTGCCAGTAGTATCCACCCGGGCAGGGAAGATGGTCAGCCCCAGCATTTT,CASSIHPGREDGQPQHF
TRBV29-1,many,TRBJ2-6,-,TGCAGCGTTGAAGATAGGACAGATCCTCTGGGGGCCAACGTCCTGACTTTC,CSVEDRTDPLGANVLTF
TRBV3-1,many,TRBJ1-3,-,TGTGCCAGCAGCCGAAATGACAGGCTCTCTGGAAACACCATATATTTT,CASSRNDRLSGNTIYF
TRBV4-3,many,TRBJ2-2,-,TGCGCCAGCAGCCAAGGCTACACCGGGGAGCTGTTTTTT,CASSQGYTGELFF
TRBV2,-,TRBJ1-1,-,TGTGCCAGCAGTGCCCCCCTGAACTATTACACTGAAGCTTTCTTT,CASSAPLNYYTEAFF
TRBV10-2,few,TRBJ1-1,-,TGCGCCAGCAGTTTGAACACTGAAGCTTTCTTT,CASSLNTEAFF
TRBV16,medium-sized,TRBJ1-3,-,TGTGCCAGCAGCCTCCTTCACTCGGGAAACACCATATATTTT,CASSLLHSGNTIYF
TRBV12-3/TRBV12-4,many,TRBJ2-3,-,TGTGCCATACGGGACCTCACAGATACGCAGTATTTT,CAIRDLTDTQYF
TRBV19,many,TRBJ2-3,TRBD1,TGTGCCACTATCGACAGGGGGTCTTCAGATACGCAGTATTTT,CATIDRGSSDTQYF
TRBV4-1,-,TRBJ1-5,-,TGCGCCAGCAGCCAAATAAGGGGAGCGGAAAGCAATCAGCCCCAGCATTTT,CASSQIRGAESNQPQHF
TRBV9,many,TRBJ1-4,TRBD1,TGTGCCAGCAGCGAAACAGGGGCGGCTAATGAAAAACTGTTTTTT,CASSETGAANEKLFF
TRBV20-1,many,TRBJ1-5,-,TGCAGTGCTAGAGATGATCAAAGGGGAAGCAATCAGCCCCAGCATTTT,CSARDDQRGSNQPQHF
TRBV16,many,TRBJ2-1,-,TGTGCCAGCAGCCAATCGTTAGGAAATGAGCAGTTCTTC,CASSQSLGNEQFF
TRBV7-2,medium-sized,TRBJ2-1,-,TGTGCCAGCAGATCTTACTCGGACACGTACTACAATGAGCAGTTCTTC,CASRSYSDTYYNEQFF
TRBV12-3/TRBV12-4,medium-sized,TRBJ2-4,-,TGTGCCAGCAGTCCCGGGTCCAAAAACATTCAGTACTTC,CASSPGSKNIQYF
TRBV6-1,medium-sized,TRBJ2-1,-,TGTGCCAGCAGAGAGTCGGGGGTCAATGAGCAGTTCTTC,CASRESGVNEQFF
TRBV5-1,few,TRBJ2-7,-,TGCGCCAGCAGCTTGGTTACAGGGCAGGGCGAGCAGTACTTC,CASSLVTGQGEQYF